The rows below give T cell receptor beta chains drawn from one sample of a study of blood T cell repertoires in COVID-19. Generated by immunoSEQ multiplex PCR, the TCRdb table keeps only in-frame clones and is missing some. The sample gives over 350,000 clones, approximately 90% of which show up once; approximately 4.5% is in the top ten. The material sequenced was peripheral blood. The receptors here all came from a woman in her 30s with acute or convalescent COVID-19. The CDR3 runs from the conserved cysteine through the conserved F or W. The D gene is left open where the match is weak. Some rows mark clone size as missing; the rest say once, few, many or name a class of expanded clone.

J: TRBJ2-7
D: TRBD1
V: TRBV7-9
size: NA
DNA: TGTGCCAGCAGCTCGGGACAGCGCTACGAGCAGTACTTC
CDR3: CASSSGQRYEQYF

J: TRBJ2-1
D: NA
V: TRBV7-9
size: NA
DNA: TGTGCCAGCAGCTTAATCGGGGGCAATGAGCAGTTCTTC
CDR3: CASSLIGGNEQFF

J: TRBJ2-7
D: TRBD1
V: TRBV3-1/TRBV3-2
size: once
DNA: TGTGCCAGCAGCCAAGACCGGGGACAGGCCGAGCAGTACTTC
CDR3: CASSQDRGQAEQYF

J: TRBJ1-1
D: NA
V: TRBV9
size: NA
DNA: TGTGCCAGCAGCGTAGAATCAGTTATGAACACTGAAGCTTTCTTT
CDR3: CASSVESVMNTEAFF

J: TRBJ2-3
D: NA
V: TRBV19
size: few
DNA: TGTGCCAGTAGTATCCGGGTAGAAGATACGCAGTATTTT
CDR3: CASSIRVEDTQYF

J: TRBJ2-1
D: TRBD2
V: TRBV7-8
size: NA
DNA: TGTGCCAGCAGCGAGCGGGGGGGTGCCCACAATGAGCAGTTCTTC
CDR3: CASSERGGAHNEQFF

J: TRBJ2-7
D: TRBD1
V: TRBV9
size: NA
DNA: TGTGCCAGCAGCGTAGAGGACAGGGGGATCTACGAGCAGTACTTC
CDR3: CASSVEDRGIYEQYF

J: TRBJ2-5
D: TRBD1
V: TRBV5-4
size: NA
DNA: TGTGCCAGCAGTCAACAGGGGGGAGGAGAGACCCAGTACTTC
CDR3: CASSQQGGGETQYF

J: TRBJ1-4
D: NA
V: TRBV6-5
size: NA
DNA: TGTGCCAGCCGAAAGGGGGAAAAACTGTTTTTT
CDR3: CASRKGEKLFF

J: TRBJ2-7
D: NA
V: TRBV6-1
size: NA
DNA: TGTGCCAGCAGTGAATTGACAGCCTACGAGCAGTACTTC
CDR3: CASSELTAYEQYF

J: TRBJ2-3
D: TRBD2
V: TRBV28
size: NA
DNA: TGTGCCAGCAGTCCGGGGGGGCTAGCGGGGAAATCAGATACGCAGTATTTT
CDR3: CASSPGGLAGKSDTQYF

J: TRBJ2-1
D: TRBD2
V: TRBV7-2
size: NA
DNA: TGTGCCAGCAGCTCCCAACGCGGGGGACTAGCGGGGGAGGGTGAGCAGTTCTTC
CDR3: CASSSQRGGLAGEGEQFF

J: TRBJ2-7
D: TRBD1
V: TRBV5-1
size: NA
DNA: TGCGCCAGCAGCTGGACAGGGAGCTCCTACGAGCAGTACTTC
CDR3: CASSWTGSSYEQYF

J: TRBJ2-3
D: TRBD2
V: TRBV7-2
size: NA
DNA: TGTGCCAGCAGCTCACCTAGCGGGGGGGGCTCAGATACGCAGTATTTT
CDR3: CASSSPSGGGSDTQYF